A single T cell receptor (beta chain) is shown here with its context. This sample was taken from a study of blood T cell repertoires in COVID-19. Per the germline V gene, CDR1 is MNHEY and CDR2 is SVGEGT. CDR3 size: 14 residues. V was pared by 6 bases and J by 4 bases, with 13 bases between. In the source study's methods: Amplification of reference gene primers was used by the study to estimate nucleated cell counts. Some clones are missing from TCRdb's copy, which holds only in-frame ones; the method was immunoSEQ multiplex PCR. V and J calls and clone size are as listed in that table; D and trimming were resolved from the DNA. The sample contains approximately 240,000 clones, more than 75% of which appear only once.

Sequenced material: peripheral blood. The clonotype was recovered from a woman younger than 45 who had recovered from COVID-19. This chain uses TRBV6-2 or TRBV6-3 with TRBJ2-4; tentative D call: TRBD2 (6 bases). In nucleotides, the CDR3 is TGTGCCAGCAGCCAGAGGCTAGCGAAAAACATTCAGTACTTC. Its protein is CASSQRLAKNIQYF.